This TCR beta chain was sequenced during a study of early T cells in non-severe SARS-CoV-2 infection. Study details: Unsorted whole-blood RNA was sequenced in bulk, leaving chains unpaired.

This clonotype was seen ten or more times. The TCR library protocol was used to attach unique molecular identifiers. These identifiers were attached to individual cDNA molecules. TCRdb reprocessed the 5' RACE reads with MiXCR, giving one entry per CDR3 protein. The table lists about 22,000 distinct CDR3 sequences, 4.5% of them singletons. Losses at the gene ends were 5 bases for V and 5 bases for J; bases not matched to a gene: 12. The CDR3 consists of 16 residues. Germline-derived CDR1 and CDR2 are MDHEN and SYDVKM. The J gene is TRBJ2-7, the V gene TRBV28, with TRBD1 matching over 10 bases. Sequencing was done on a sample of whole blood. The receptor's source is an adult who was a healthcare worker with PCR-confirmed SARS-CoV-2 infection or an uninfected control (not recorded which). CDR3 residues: CASSTGTGVAGDEQYF. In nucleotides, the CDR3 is TGTGCCAGCAGTACGGGGACAGGGGTCGCGGGGGACGAGCAGTACTTC.